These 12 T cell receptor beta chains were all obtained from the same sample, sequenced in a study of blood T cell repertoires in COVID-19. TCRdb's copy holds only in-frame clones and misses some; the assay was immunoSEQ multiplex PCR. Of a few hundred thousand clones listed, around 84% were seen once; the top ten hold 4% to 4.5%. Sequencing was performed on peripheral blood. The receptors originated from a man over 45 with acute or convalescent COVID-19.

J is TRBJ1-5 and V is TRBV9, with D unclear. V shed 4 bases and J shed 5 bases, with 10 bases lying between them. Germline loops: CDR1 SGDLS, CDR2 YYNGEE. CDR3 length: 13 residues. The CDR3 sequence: CASSPSVDQPQHF. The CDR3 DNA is TGTGCCAGCAGCCCCAGTGTGGATCAGCCCCAGCATTTT.

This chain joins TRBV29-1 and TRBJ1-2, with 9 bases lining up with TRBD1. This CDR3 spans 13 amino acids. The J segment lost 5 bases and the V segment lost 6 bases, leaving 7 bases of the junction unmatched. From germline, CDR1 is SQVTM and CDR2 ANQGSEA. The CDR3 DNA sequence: TGCAGCGTATTGACAGGGGGTGGATATGGCTACACCTTC. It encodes CSVLTGGGYGYTF.

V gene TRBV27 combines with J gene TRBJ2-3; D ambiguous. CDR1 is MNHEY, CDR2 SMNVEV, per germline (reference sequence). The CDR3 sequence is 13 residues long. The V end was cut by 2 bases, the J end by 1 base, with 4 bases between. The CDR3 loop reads CASSLIGTDTQYF. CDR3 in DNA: TGTGCCAGCAGTTTAATCGGCACAGATACGCAGTATTTT.

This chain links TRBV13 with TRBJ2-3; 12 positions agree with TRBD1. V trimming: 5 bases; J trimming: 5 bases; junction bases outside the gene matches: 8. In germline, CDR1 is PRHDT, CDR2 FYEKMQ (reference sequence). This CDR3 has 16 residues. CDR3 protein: CASSILGQGARDTQYF. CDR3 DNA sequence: TGTGCCAGCAGCATACTGGGACAGGGGGCTAGAGATACGCAGTATTTT. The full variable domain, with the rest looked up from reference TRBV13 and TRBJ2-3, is AAGVIQSPRHLIKEKRETATLKCYPIPRHDTVYWYQQGPGQDPQFLISFYEKMQSDKGSIPDRFSAQQFSDYHSELNMSSLELGDSALYFCASSILGQGARDTQYFGPGTRLTVL.

CDR3 DNA sequence: TGTGCCAGCAGCGCGGGACGGAACTATGGCTACACCTTC. This gives the protein CASSAGRNYGYTF. The rearrangement uses TRBV7-9 and TRBJ1-2; D is possibly TRBD1 (5 bases). The germline V and J ends were trimmed by 5 bases and 2 bases, with 9 bases remaining between them. The germline V gene encodes CDR1 SEHNR and CDR2 FQNEAQ (reference sequence). The CDR3 totals 13 residues.

For the CDR3, the DNA is TGTGCCAGCAGCTTAGTTTCCGGGACTCCGCCTAACTATGGCTACACCTTC. As protein: CASSLVSGTPPNYGYTF. The chain couples TRBV7-8 to TRBJ1-2; D might be TRBD1 (5 bases). Germline V CDR1 and CDR2: SGHVS, FQNEAQ. This CDR3 has 17 residues. The V end was cut by 1 base, the J end by 0 bases, with 15 bases between.

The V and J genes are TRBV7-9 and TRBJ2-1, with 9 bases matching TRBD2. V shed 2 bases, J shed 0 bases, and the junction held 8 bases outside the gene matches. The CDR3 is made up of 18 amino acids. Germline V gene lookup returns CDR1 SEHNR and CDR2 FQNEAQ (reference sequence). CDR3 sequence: CASSLRTSGSSSYNEQFF. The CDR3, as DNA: TGTGCCAGCAGCTTACGTACTAGCGGGTCAAGCTCCTACAATGAGCAGTTCTTC.

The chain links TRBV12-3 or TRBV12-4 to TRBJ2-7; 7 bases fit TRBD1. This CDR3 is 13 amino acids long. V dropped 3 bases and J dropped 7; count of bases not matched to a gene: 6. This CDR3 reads CASSFMTGYEQYF. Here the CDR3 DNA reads TGTGCCAGCAGTTTCATGACAGGGTATGAGCAGTACTTC.

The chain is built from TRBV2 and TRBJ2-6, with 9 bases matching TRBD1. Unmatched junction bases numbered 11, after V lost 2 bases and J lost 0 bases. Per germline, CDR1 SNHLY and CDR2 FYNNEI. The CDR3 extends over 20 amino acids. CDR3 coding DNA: TGTGCCAGCAGTGAAATCCCGAGGGACAGGGTAGTCTCTGGGGCCAACGTCCTGACTTTC. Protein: CASSEIPRDRVVSGANVLTF.

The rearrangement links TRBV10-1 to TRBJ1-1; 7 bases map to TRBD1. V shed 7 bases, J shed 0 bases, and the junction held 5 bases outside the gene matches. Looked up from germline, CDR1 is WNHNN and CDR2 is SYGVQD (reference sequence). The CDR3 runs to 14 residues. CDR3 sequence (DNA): TGCGCCAGCACAAGGGACAGCCTGAACACTGAAGCTTTCTTT. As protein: CASTRDSLNTEAFF.

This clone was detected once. CDR3 loop: CASRQGLIQPQHF. DNA for the CDR3: TGTGCCAGCCGACAGGGATTGATCCAGCCCCAGCATTTT. This sequence joins TRBV19 and TRBJ1-5, with 7 bases that match TRBD1. Trimming removed 9 bases from V and 7 bases from J; junction bases left unmatched: 9. Germline CDR1 LNHDA, CDR2 SQIVND (reference sequence). CDR3 length: 13 amino acids. Combining the CDR3 with reference TRBV19 and TRBJ1-5 gives the whole variable domain DGGITQSPKYLFRKEGQNVTLSCEQNLNHDAMYWYRQDPGQGLRLIYYSQIVNDFQKGDIAEGYSVSREKKESFPLTVTSAQKNPTAFYLCASRQGLIQPQHFGDGTRLSIL.

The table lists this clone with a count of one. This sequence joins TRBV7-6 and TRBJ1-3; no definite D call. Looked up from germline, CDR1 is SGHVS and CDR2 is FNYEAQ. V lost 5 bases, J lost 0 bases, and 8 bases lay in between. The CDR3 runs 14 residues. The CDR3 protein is CASSLDYSGNTIYF. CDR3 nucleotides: TGTGCCAGCAGCCTAGATTACTCTGGAAACACCATATATTTT.